Listed here are 18 T cell receptor beta chains from one sample, sequenced in a study of control samples from healthy donors and cancer patients. TCRdb keeps only in-frame clones here, not all; method: immunoSEQ multiplex PCR. The sample records almost 90,000 clones, about 89% being singletons. The sample was blood. The receptors here all came from a young man in good health.

The chain's CDR3 is CASSPRFFAGGPRDTQYF. In nucleotides, the CDR3 is TGTGCCAGCAGCCCCCGTTTTTTTGCGGGGGGGCCGAGAGATACGCAGTATTTT. This chain connects TRBV3-1 (or the pseudogene TRBV3-2) to TRBJ2-3; TRBD2 matches 9 bases. CDR1 and CDR2 from the germline V gene are LGHDT and YNNKEL (reference sequence). The CDR3 consists of 18 residues. V lost 4 bases and J lost 5; bases outside the gene matches: 16.

The chain employs TRBV10-1 and TRBJ1-2; unclear D gene. The CDR3 totals 13 residues. Germline lookup yields CDR1 WNHNN and CDR2 SYGVQD (reference sequence). With 6 bases removed from V and 1 base from J, the gap between germline ends came to 9 bases. CDR3 in amino acids: CASRRNLNYGYTF. The CDR3 coding sequence is TGCGCCAGCAGGAGGAACCTTAACTATGGCTACACCTTC.

The V gene is TRBV9, the J gene TRBJ2-3, with D possibly being TRBD2 (6 bases). CDR3 length: 17 amino acids. Germline CDR1 reads SGDLS; CDR2 reads YYNGEE. V was pared by 0 bases and J by 0 bases, with 14 bases between. This CDR3 reads CASSVGGGGASTDTQYF. In nucleotides, the CDR3 is TGTGCCAGCAGCGTAGGTGGAGGCGGGGCTAGCACAGATACGCAGTATTTT. The full variable domain, rest sourced from reference TRBV9 and TRBJ2-3, is DSGVTQTPKHLITATGQRVTLRCSPRSGDLSVYWYQQSLDQGLQFLIQYYNGEERAKGNILERFSAQQFPDLHSELNLSSLELGDSALYFCASSVGGGGASTDTQYFGPGTRLTVL.

The V and J genes are TRBV27 and TRBJ2-3; 9 positions match TRBD2. CDR1 and CDR2 (germline): MNHEY, SMNVEV (reference sequence). J gave up 5 bases and V 0 bases, and 9 bases lay outside the gene matches. This CDR3 is built from 17 residues. CDR3 bases: TGTGCCAGCAGTTTATCGTCTTGGACTAGCGTCGGAGATACGCAGTATTTT. Translation: CASSLSSWTSVGDTQYF.

The chain has TRBV30 and TRBJ1-2, with TRBD1 matching 7 bases. V shed 3 bases, J shed 8 bases, and the junction held 18 bases outside the gene matches. This CDR3 is 16 amino acids long. In germline, CDR1 is GTSNPN, CDR2 SVGIG (reference sequence). The CDR3 nucleotides are TGTGCCTGGAGGCCGATAGGGGAGACAGGGACGAAAGGCTACACCTTC. It codes for CAWRPIGETGTKGYTF.

The chain combines TRBV2 with TRBJ1-6, with D tentatively TRBD1 (5 bases). The CDR3 spans 15 residues. Germline V lookup: CDR1 SNHLY, CDR2 FYNNEI. V dropped 3 bases and J dropped 6 bases, with 12 bases sitting between them. Written as DNA, the CDR3 is TGTGCCAGCAGTGAGTGGAGACAGAGTAATTCACCCCTCCACTTT. This gives the protein CASSEWRQSNSPLHF.

The rearrangement uses TRBV11-3 and TRBJ1-1, with D hard to call. CDR3 size: 14 residues. The germline V and J ends were trimmed by 3 bases and 1 base, with 9 bases remaining between them. In germline, CDR1 is SGHNT, CDR2 YENEEA. The CDR3 protein is CASSLRFGNTEAFF. DNA of the CDR3: TGTGCCAGCAGCTTGAGGTTTGGGAACACTGAAGCTTTCTTT.

This chain links TRBV24-1 with TRBJ2-3; 7 bases are shared with TRBD2. V trimming: 2 bases; J trimming: 0 bases; junction bases outside the gene matches: 4. CDR1 and CDR2 from the germline V gene are KGHDR and SFDVKD. This CDR3 has 16 amino acids. The CDR3 here is CATSDWGGVSTDTQYF. DNA of the CDR3: TGTGCCACCAGTGATTGGGGGGGGGTTAGCACAGATACGCAGTATTTT.

V gene TRBV27 combines with J gene TRBJ1-5; D is perhaps TRBD1 (5 bases). Trimming stripped 2 bases from V and 1 base from J, with 6 bases between. The germline V gene has CDR1 MNHEY and CDR2 SMNVEV (reference sequence). The CDR3 extends over 14 amino acids. Here the CDR3 DNA reads TGTGCCAGCAGTTTACAGGGAAGCAATCAGCCCCAGCATTTT. Its protein product is CASSLQGSNQPQHF.

This chain connects TRBV24-1 to TRBJ2-3; TRBD1 aligns across 11 bases. The CDR3 runs to 16 residues. The V gene end was trimmed by 4 bases and the J gene end by 4 bases; junction bases not matched to a gene: 6. Germline loops: CDR1 KGHDR, CDR2 SFDVKD. This CDR3 is CATSDPGQGAADTQYF. The CDR3 DNA follows: TGTGCCACCAGTGACCCTGGACAGGGGGCAGCAGATACGCAGTATTTT.

Here the CDR3 reads CASSLGGRSNYGYTF. Here the CDR3 DNA reads TGTGCCAGCAGTCTGGGCGGACGGTCTAACTATGGCTACACCTTC. The genes are TRBV5-5 and TRBJ1-2; D is undetermined. Germline loops: CDR1 SGHKS, CDR2 YYEKEE (reference sequence). The CDR3 runs 15 residues. V lost 5 bases and J lost 0, with 14 bases in between.

This chain uses TRBV19 with TRBJ2-5; D perhaps matches TRBD1 (7 bases). Trimming pared 6 bases from V and 4 bases from J, leaving 21 bases between. Germline loops: CDR1 LNHDA, CDR2 SQIVND (reference sequence). The CDR3 sequence is 16 residues long. DNA for the CDR3: TGTGCCAGTAGGCCCGGGACAGTAGGAGGGAGAGAGACCCAGTACTTC. Protein sequence: CASRPGTVGGRETQYF.

The chain has TRBV5-5 and TRBJ1-1, with a tentative D call TRBD1 (6 bases). The V end was cut by 3 bases, the J end by 0 bases, with 24 bases between. This CDR3 spans 19 amino acids. Germline CDR1 and CDR2: SGHKS and YYEKEE (reference sequence). The chain's CDR3 is CASSSSFQGVGGMNTEAFF. CDR3 in DNA: TGTGCCAGCAGCTCGTCATTCCAGGGCGTAGGGGGAATGAACACTGAAGCTTTCTTT. The full variable domain, in which reference TRBV5-5 and TRBJ1-1 provide the parts outside the CDR3, is DAGVTQSPTHLIKTRGQQVTLRCSPISGHKSVSWYQQVLGQGPQFIFQYYEKEERGRGNFPDRFSARQFPNYSSELNVNALLLGDSALYLCASSSSFQGVGGMNTEAFFGQGTRLTVV.

The gene calls are TRBV6-5 and TRBJ1-6, with D unclear. The CDR3 length is 16 residues. Trimming took 2 bases from V and 0 from J, leaving 8 bases between them. The germline CDR1 and CDR2 sequences are MNHEY and SVGAGI. The CDR3 coding sequence is TGTGCCAGCAGTTACGGGTGGACCTCCTATAATTCACCCCTCCACTTT. Its protein product is CASSYGWTSYNSPLHF.

V usage is TRBV7-9 and J usage is TRBJ1-2; no clear D. The germline gives CDR1 SEHNR, CDR2 FQNEAQ (reference sequence). Trimming left V 3 bases short and J 1 base short, with 9 bases between. CDR3 length equals 14 residues. The CDR3 here is CASSLGGSNYGYTF. The CDR3 DNA reads as TGTGCCAGCAGCTTGGGTGGGAGTAACTATGGCTACACCTTC.

The table lists this clone with a count of one. The junction differs from germline at one of its ends, possibly a read error. V usage is TRBV18 and J usage is TRBJ1-6; tentatively, D is TRBD1 (5 bases). From germline, CDR1 is KGHSH and CDR2 LQKENI. CDR3 length equals 18 residues. In nucleotides, the CDR3 is TGTGCCAGCTCACCACCCTCCGCAGGGTCGGGGTATAGTTCACCCCTCCACTTT. Its protein product is CASSPPSAGSGYSSPLHF.

This sequence joins TRBV6-5 and TRBJ2-5; TRBD2 is a possible D gene (6 bases). Germline V gene lookup returns CDR1 MNHEY and CDR2 SVGAGI. Trimming left V 7 bases short and J 5 bases short, with 14 bases between. The CDR3 covers 13 residues. The CDR3 reads CASKEGWGETQYF. The CDR3 coding sequence is TGTGCCAGCAAGGAGGGATGGGGGGAGACCCAGTACTTC.

The CDR3 coding sequence is TGCGCCAGCAGCTGGATGGGACAGGGGGAAGTTGAGCAGTACTTC. Its protein product is CASSWMGQGEVEQYF. The V call is TRBV5-1, the J call TRBJ2-7; 11 positions agree with TRBD1. The ends lost 3 bases at V and 7 bases at J; junction bases unmatched: 9. The CDR3 has 15 residues. The germline V gene has CDR1 SGHRS and CDR2 YFSETQ.